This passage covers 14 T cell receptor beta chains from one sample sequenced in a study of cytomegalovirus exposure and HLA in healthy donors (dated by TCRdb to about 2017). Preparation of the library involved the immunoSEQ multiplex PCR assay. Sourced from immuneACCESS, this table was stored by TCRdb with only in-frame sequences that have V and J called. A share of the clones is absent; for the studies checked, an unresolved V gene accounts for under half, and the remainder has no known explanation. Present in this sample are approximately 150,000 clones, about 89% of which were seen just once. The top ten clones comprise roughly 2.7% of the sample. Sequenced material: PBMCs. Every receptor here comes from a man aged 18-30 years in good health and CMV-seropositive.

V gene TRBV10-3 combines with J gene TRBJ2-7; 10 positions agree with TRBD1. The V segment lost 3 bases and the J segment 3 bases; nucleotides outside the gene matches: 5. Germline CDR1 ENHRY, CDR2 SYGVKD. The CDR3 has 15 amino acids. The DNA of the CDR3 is TGTGCCATCAGTGACGCCGGGACAGGGGACTACGAGCAGTACTTC. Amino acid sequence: CAISDAGTGDYEQYF.

CDR3 in amino acids: CATSRDLGSGAYEQYF. CDR3 DNA sequence: TGTGCCACCAGCAGAGACTTGGGGAGCGGGGCCTACGAGCAGTACTTC. The V and J genes are TRBV15 and TRBJ2-7, with TRBD2 matching over 7 bases. The V gene's germline CDR1 is LNHNV and CDR2 YYDKDF (reference sequence). The V and J ends lost 0 bases and 2 bases, in that order; junction bases with no gene match: 7. The CDR3 sequence is 16 residues long.

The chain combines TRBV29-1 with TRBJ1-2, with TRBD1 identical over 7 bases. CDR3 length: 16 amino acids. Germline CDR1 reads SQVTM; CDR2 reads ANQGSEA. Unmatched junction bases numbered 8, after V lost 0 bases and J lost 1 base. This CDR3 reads CSVEDRRQGINYGYTF. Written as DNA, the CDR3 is TGCAGCGTTGAAGATCGGAGACAGGGCATTAACTATGGCTACACCTTC.

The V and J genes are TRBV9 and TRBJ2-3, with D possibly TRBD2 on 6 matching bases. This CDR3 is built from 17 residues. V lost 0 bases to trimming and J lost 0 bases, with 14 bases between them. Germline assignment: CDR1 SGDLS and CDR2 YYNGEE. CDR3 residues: CASSVGGRGASTDTQYF. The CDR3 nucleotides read TGTGCCAGCAGCGTAGGAGGGCGGGGAGCTAGCACAGATACGCAGTATTTT.

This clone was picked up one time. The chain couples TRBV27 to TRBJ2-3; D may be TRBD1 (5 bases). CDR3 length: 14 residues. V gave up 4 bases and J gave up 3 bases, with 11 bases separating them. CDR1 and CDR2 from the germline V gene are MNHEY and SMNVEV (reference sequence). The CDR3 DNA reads TGTGCCAGCAGTTCCCGACAGCCGACAGATACGCAGTATTTT. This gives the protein CASSSRQPTDTQYF.

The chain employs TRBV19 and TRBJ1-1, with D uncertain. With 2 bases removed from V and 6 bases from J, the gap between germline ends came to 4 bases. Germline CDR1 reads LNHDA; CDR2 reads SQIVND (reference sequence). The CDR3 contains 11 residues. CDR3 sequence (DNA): TGTGCCAGTAGTATATCGGCTGAAGCTTTCTTT. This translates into CASSISAEAFF. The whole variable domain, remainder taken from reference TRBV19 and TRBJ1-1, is DGGITQSPKYLFRKEGQNVTLSCEQNLNHDAMYWYRQDPGQGLRLIYYSQIVNDFQKGDIAEGYSVSREKKESFPLTVTSAQKNPTAFYLCASSISAEAFFGQGTRLTVV.

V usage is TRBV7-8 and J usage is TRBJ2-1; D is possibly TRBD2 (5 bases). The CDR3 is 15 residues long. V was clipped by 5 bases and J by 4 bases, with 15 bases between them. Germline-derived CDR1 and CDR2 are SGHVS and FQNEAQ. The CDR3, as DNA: TGTGCCAGCAGCCCCGGGATCGATTCATACAATGAGCAGTTCTTC. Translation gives CASSPGIDSYNEQFF.

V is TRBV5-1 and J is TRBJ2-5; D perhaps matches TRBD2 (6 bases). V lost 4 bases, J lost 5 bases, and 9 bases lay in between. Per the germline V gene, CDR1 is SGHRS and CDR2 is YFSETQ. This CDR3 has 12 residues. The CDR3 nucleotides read TGCGCCAGCAGCCCCGGGAGTGAGACCCAGTACTTC. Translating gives CASSPGSETQYF.

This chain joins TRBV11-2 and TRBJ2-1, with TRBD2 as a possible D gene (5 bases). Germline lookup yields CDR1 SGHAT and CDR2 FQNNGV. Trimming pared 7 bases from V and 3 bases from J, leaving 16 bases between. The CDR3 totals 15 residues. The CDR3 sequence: CASNVPGSVYNEQFF. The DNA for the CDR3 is TGTGCCAGCAACGTGCCGGGATCCGTCTACAATGAGCAGTTCTTC.

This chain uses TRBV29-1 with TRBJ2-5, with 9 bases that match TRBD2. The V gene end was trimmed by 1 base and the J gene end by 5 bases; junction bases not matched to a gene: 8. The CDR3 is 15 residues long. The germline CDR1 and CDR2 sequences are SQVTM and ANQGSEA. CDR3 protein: CSVEGMETSGETQYF. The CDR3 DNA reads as TGCAGCGTTGAAGGAATGGAGACTAGCGGTGAGACCCAGTACTTC.

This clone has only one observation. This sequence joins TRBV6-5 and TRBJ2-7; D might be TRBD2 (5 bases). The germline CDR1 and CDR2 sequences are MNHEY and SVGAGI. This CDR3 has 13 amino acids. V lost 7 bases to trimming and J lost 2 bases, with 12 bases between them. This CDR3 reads CASTGRETYEQYF. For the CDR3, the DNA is TGTGCCAGCACTGGAAGGGAGACCTACGAGCAGTACTTC.

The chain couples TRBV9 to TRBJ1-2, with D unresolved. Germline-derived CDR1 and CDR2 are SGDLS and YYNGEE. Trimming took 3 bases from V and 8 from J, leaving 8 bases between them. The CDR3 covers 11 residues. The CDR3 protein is CASSAGVGYTF. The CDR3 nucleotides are TGTGCCAGCAGCGCCGGTGTGGGCTACACCTTC.

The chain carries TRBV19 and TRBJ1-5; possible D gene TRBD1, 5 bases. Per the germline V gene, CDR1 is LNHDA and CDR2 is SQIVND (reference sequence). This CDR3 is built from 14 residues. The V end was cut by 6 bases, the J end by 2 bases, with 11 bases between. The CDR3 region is CASRFRGGNQPQHF. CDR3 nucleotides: TGTGCCAGTAGGTTTAGGGGTGGCAATCAGCCCCAGCATTTT.

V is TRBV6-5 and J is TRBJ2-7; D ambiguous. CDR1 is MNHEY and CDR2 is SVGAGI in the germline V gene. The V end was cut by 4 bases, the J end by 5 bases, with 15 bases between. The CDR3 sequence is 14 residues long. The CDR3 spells CASSSRLGSHEQYF. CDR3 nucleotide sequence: TGTGCCAGCAGTTCCAGGTTAGGTTCCCACGAGCAGTACTTC.